Included here is one T cell receptor beta chain sequence, with context. Antigen unknown. The data were taken from a study of regulatory dendritic cells for organ transplantation. Assay used: immunoSEQ multiplex PCR; TCRdb lists only in-frame clones, some missing. Of about 11,000 clones in the sample, roughly 82% were seen once. CFSE-labeled sorted T cells met regulatory or mature dendritic cells for 5 days. V gave up 0 bases and J gave up 6 bases, with 8 bases separating them. CDR1 is SGHNT, CDR2 YENEEA, per germline. This CDR3 contains 13 residues. Sequenced sample: memory CD4+ T cells from blood cultured with regulatory dendritic cells. Subset specified: CD45RO+ memory T cells. The chain is built from TRBV11-3 and TRBJ1-2; D is unclear. This clonotype was obtained from a human donor in good health. The CDR3 sequence is CASSLEAGNGYTF. The CDR3 nucleotides are TGTGCCAGCAGCTTAGAAGCGGGTAATGGCTACACCTTC.